This T cell receptor beta chain was found in a study of blood T cell repertoires in COVID-19. At the level of the study: The cDNA or gDNA used as material had been derived from T cells, B-cell-depleted T cells, or PBMCs.

V was pared by 3 bases and J by 0 bases, with 15 bases between. This CDR3 is 18 amino acids long. Method: immunoSEQ multiplex PCR; TCRdb's copy keeps in-frame clones and lacks some. The data show about 190,000 clones, about 85% seen once. This chain links TRBV23-1 with TRBJ1-6; D not certain. TRBV23-1 is an ORF; its function is uncertain. What was sequenced was peripheral blood. The TCR sequence derives from a man aged 25 to 45 with acute or convalescent COVID-19. CDR3 residues: CASSHWVLNSSYNSPLHF. In DNA form, the CDR3 reads TGCGCCAGCAGTCATTGGGTTTTGAACAGCTCCTATAATTCACCCCTCCACTTT.